The clone carrying this T cell receptor beta chain was found many times. CDR1 is SGHTA and CDR2 is FQGNSA in the germline V gene. V gave up 5 bases and J gave up 1 base, with 11 bases separating them. The CDR3 covers 14 residues. MiXCR was run by TCRdb on the 5' RACE reads, yielding one entry per CDR3 protein. The sample shows approximately 200,000 distinct CDR3 sequences, 10% to 15% of them seen only once. The sample originates from a study of CD8 T cells in ankylosing spondylitis. The clonotype was recovered from a female donor with ankylosing spondylitis or in good health (not recorded which). The sequenced material came from blood, either unsorted or a sorted T cell fraction (not recorded which). The chain couples TRBV7-2 to TRBJ1-1; no firm D call. Here the CDR3 DNA reads TGTGCCAGCAGCCACGAGCGGGAGAACACTGAAGCTTTCTTT. The encoded protein is CASSHERENTEAFF.